This TCR beta chain was identified during a study of T-cell reconstitution after alpha-beta-depleted transplantation in children. Findings and limits, study-wide: Newly generated T cells supplied most T-cell counts and diversity one year post-transplant. Surviving recipient T cells and thymic progenitors produced the high day-60 TCRbeta diversity seen in some patients. Approximately two months post-transplant, alpha-beta T cells reportedly originated from several hundred expanded graft clones.

TCRbeta library construction was performed incorporating unique molecular identifiers. TCRdb re-analysed the PCR reads in MiXCR, keeping a single row per CDR3 protein. The repertoire includes over 150,000 distinct CDR3 sequences, approximately 6.3% of them detected once, and just over 5.5% sits in the top ten. Germline CDR1 and CDR2: SGHAT and FQNNGV. The CDR3 has 14 amino acids. Trimming took 4 bases from V and 3 from J, leaving 9 bases between them. To note about this clonotype: Its cognate antigen is unknown.

The sample consisted of PBMCs, taken before TCRalphabeta/CD19-depleted stem cell transplant. V gene TRBV11-2 combines with J gene TRBJ2-2; D not resolved. This TCR derives from a boy aged 2 to 10 with acute lymphoblastic leukemia, due to receive a stem cell transplant. This CDR3 is CASSSSVYTGELFF. The DNA for the CDR3 is TGTGCCAGCAGCTCTAGTGTGTACACCGGGGAGCTGTTTTTT.